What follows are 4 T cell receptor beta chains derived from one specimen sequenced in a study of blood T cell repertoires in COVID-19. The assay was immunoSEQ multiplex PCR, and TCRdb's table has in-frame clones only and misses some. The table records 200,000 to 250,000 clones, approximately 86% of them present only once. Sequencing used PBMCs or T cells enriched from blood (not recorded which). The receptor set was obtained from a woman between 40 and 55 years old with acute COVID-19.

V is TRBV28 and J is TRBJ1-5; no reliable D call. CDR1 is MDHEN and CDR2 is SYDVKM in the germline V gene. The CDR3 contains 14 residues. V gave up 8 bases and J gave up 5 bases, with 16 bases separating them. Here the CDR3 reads CASSRARGDQPQHF. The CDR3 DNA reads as TGTGCCAGCTCAAGGGCCCGCGGGGATCAGCCCCAGCATTTT. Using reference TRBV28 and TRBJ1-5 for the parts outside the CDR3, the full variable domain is DVKVTQSSRYLVKRTGEKVFLECVQDMDHENMFWYRQDPGLGLRLIYFSYDVKMKEKGDIPEGYSVSREKKERFSLILESASTNQTSMYLCASSRARGDQPQHFGDGTRLSIL.

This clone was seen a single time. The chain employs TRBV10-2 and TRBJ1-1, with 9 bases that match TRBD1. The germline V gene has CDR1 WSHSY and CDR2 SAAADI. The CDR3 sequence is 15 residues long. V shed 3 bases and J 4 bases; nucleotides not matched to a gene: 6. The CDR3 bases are TGCGCCAGCAGTGACCGGGACAGGGCAGGCACTGAAGCTTTCTTT. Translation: CASSDRDRAGTEAFF.

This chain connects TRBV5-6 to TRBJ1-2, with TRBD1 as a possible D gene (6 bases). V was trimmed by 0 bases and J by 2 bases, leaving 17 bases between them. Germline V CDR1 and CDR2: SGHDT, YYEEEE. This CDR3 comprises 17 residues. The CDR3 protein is CASSLANIYTGNYGYTF. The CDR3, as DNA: TGTGCCAGCAGCTTGGCAAACATTTATACAGGGAACTATGGCTACACCTTC.

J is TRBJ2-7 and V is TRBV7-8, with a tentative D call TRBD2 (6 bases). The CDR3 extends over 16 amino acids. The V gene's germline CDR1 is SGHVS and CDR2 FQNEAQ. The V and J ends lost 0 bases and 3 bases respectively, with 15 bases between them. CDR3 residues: CASSLAGGIGGYEQYF. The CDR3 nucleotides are TGTGCCAGCAGCTTAGCGGGGGGAATTGGGGGCTACGAGCAGTACTTC.